This T cell receptor beta chain was captured in a study of brain T cells in children with intractable seizures. Findings and caveats of the study: Pre-surgery blood may have been undersampled, hiding some clones. Viral specificity was inferred only from CDR3 similarity; HCMV serostatus was unknown.

This CDR3 has 17 amino acids. Germline lookup yields CDR1 KGHDR and CDR2 SFDVKD. V shed 4 bases, J shed 3 bases, and the junction held 8 bases outside the gene matches. The repertoire was sequenced with immunoSEQ multiplex PCR; TCRdb's copy has only in-frame clones and lacks some. The data contain 300,000 to 400,000 clones, about 93% of them singletons. The time point denotes: blood from clinic visit 5 months post-surgery; TSC patient then seizure free. The sequenced cases were selected for having the highest brain T cell transcript signatures. Pre-surgery treatment included at least one anti-epileptic drug. Comment on this clone: Its antigen is not identified.

The sample consisted of peripheral blood, taken around 5 months after surgery. The sequence came from a boy less than two years old with tuberous sclerosis and intractable seizures. The chain uses TRBV24-1 and TRBJ2-3, with 11 bases lining up with TRBD2. The CDR3 sequence is CATSDPRLAGPTDTQYF. The DNA of the CDR3 is TGTGCCACCAGTGACCCCAGACTAGCGGGACCGACAGATACGCAGTATTTT.